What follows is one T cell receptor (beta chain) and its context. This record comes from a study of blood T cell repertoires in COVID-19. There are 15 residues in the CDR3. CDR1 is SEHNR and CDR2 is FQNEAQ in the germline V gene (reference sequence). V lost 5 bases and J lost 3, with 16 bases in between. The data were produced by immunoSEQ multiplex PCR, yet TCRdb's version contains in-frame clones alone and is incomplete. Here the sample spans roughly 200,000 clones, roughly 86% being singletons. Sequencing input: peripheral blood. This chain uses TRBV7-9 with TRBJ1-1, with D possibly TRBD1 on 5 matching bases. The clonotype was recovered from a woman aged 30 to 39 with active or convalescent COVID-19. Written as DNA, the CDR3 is TGTGCCAGCAGCCCCGGGGAGGGGCTGGACACTGAAGCTTTCTTT. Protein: CASSPGEGLDTEAFF.